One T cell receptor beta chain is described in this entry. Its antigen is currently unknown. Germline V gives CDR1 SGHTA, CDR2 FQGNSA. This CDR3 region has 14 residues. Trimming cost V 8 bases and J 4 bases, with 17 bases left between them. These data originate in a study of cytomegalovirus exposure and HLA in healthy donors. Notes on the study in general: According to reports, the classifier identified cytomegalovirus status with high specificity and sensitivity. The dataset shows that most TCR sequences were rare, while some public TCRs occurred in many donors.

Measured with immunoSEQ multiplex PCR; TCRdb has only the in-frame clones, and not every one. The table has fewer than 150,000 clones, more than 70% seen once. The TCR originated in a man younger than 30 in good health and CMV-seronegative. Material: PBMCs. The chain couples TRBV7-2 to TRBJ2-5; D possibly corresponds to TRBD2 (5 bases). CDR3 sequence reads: CASQTQSGGETQYF. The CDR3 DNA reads TGTGCCAGCCAAACACAGTCAGGAGGAGAGACCCAGTACTTC. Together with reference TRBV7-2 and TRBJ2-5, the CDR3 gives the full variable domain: GAGVSQSPSNKVTEKGKDVELRCDPISGHTALYWYRQSLGQGLEFLIYFQGNSAPDKSGLPSDRFSAERTGGSVSTLTIQRTQQEDSAVYLCASQTQSGGETQYFGPGTRLLVL.